This T cell receptor beta chain was obtained from a study of chemoradiotherapy in HPV16-positive cancers (dated by TCRdb to the early 2020s). With respect to the entire study: Using functional T-cell assays on cells from a couple of HPV16-positive patients, the researchers defined candidate HPV-specific T-cell clones and common TCR motifs. TCR repertoires from some 90 patients with HPV-related cancers were then used to track the candidate HPV-specific TCRs and motifs. Whether T-cell immunity against the HPV oncoproteins E6 and E7 changes during chemoradiotherapy and whether survival is affected by this immunity were examined in the study.

Because repertoires were sampled repeatedly during chemoradiotherapy, clonal expansion in the tumor microenvironment could be followed. The paper as a whole reports these results and caveats: Expansion of candidate HPV-specific clones and E7-related TCR motifs was observed in the tumor microenvironment during treatment, whereas no such expansion was observed for non-HPV-specific T cells. In HPV16-positive patients, expansion of HPV-responsive T cells during chemoradiotherapy was associated with improved recurrence-free survival. The survival association was reported for HPV16-positive patients, and the functional definition of HPV-specific T cells was derived from only two HPV16-positive patients.

Library preparation used the immunoSEQ multiplex PCR assay. The clones in this table, taken by TCRdb from immuneACCESS, are in-frame only. Not every clone is retained; where verified, under half of the shortfall comes from an unresolved V gene, and the cause of the rest is unknown. The sample table lists about 19,000 clones, around 84% of them with a count of one. The ten biggest clones cover around 3.7% of the sample. CDR1 and CDR2, per the germline V gene, are LGHNA and YSLEER. V gives up 0 bases and J gives up 2 bases, and the segment between their germline ends measures 17 bases. The cysteine opens and the phenylalanine closes a CDR3 of 18 amino acids. The retained sequence is limited to the CDR3, 54 bases, with the frame set at the first base. In the case of this clone: The target of this receptor is not known. Per-nucleotide qualities are absent, and no much larger clonotype sits a single base away.

This sequence uses TRBV4-3 and TRBJ1-3; a tentative D call is TRBD1 (5 bases match). This clonotype was obtained from a human donor with HPV-associated anogenital cancer. The sequences come from blood, collected from a patient who underwent chemoradiotherapy. The nucleotide sequence reads TGCGCCAGCAGCCAAGATCCCCAGGGAGTTAAGGCTGGAAACACCATATATTTT. It is translated as CASSQDPQGVKAGNTIYF.